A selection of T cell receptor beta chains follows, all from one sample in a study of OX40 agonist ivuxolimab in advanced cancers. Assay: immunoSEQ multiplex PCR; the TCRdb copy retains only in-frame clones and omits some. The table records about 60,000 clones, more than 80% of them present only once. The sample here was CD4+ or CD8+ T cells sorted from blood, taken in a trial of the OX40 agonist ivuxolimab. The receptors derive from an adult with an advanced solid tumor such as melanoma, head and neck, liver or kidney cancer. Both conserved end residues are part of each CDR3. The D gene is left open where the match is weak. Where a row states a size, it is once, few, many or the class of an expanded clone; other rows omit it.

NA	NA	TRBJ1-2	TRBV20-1	TGCAGTGGGCCTGCGCCTCTCCACTTC	CSGPAPLHF
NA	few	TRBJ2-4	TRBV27	TGTGCCCTCACCCGGGGAGGAACGGCCAAAAACATTCAGTACTTC	CALTRGGTAKNIQYF
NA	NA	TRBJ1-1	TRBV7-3	TGTGCCAGCAGCTTAGTCATGGGCAACACTGAAGCTTTCTTT	CASSLVMGNTEAFF
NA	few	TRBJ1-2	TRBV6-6	TGTGCCAGCGGCCTCGACCCTAACTATGGCTACACCTTC	CASGLDPNYGYTF
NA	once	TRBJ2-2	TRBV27	TGTGCCAGCAGTTTATCGGGCAGGGGTCAGACGAACACCGGGGAGCTGTTTTTT	CASSLSGRGQTNTGELFF
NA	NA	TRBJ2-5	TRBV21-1	TGTGCCAGCAGCAAAGCGCCCCGGACCCAGTACTTC	CASSKAPRTQYF
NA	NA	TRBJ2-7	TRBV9	TGTGCCAGCGGGCGTAGCGGATCCTACGAGCAGTACTTC	CASGRSGSYEQYF
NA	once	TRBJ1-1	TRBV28	TGTGCCAGCAGTTTGGGAGGGGACTACACTGAAGCTTTCTTT	CASSLGGDYTEAFF
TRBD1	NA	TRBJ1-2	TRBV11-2	TGTGCCAGCAGCTTTAATCAGGGGGCAAACTATGGCTACACCTTC	CASSFNQGANYGYTF
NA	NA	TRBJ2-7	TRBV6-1	TGTGCCAGCAGTGAAGTCGGCGGCGGACCCTACGAGCAGTACTTC	CASSEVGGGPYEQYF
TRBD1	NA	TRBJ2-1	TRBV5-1	TGCGCCAGCAGCGCTGACAGGGGGGATAATGAGCAGTTCTTC	CASSADRGDNEQFF
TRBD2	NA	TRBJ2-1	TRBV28	TGTGCCAGCAGTGGGGAGGGACTAGCGGGAAACAATGAGCAGTTCTTC	CASSGEGLAGNNEQFF
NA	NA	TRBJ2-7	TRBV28	TGTGCCAGCAGTTCCTACTCCTACGAGCAGTACTTC	CASSSYSYEQYF
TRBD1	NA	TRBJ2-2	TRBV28	TGTGCCAGCAGAACGGGACAGGGGGACACCGGGGAGCTGTTTTTT	CASRTGQGDTGELFF
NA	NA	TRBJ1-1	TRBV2	TGTGCCAGCAGGGCTCAGAAGACGGGGAACACTGAAGCTTTCTTT	CASRAQKTGNTEAFF
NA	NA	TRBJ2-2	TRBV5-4	TGTGCCAGCAGCCCGGGGGGTTCAGACAGGGGGAACACCGGGGAGCTGTTTTTT	CASSPGGSDRGNTGELFF
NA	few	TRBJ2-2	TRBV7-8	TGTGCCAGCAGCCCCGACCTGAACACCGGGGAGCTGTTTTTT	CASSPDLNTGELFF
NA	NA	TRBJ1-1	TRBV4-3	TGCGCCAGCAGCCCTCTAGGCGAGTCCCTGAAGACTGAAGCTTTCTTT	CASSPLGESLKTEAFF
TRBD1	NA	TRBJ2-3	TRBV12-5	TGTGCTAGTGGCTTCACGGGACAGGGGACAGATACGCAGTATTTT	CASGFTGQGTDTQYF
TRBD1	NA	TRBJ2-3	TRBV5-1	TGCGCCAGCAGCTCGGGACAGGAGAGGGCAGATACGCAGTATTTT	CASSSGQERADTQYF
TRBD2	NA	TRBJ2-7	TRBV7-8	TGTGCCAGCAGCCGCGGGAGCACCTACGAGCAGTACTTC	CASSRGSTYEQYF
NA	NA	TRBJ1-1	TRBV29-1	TGCAGCGTGACCCCGGGGTCCCCCCCTGAAGCTTTCTTT	CSVTPGSPPEAFF
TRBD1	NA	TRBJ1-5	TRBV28	TGTGCCAGCAGTTTACGGACAGGAGGGATGGGTCTCAATCAGCCCCAGCATTTT	CASSLRTGGMGLNQPQHF
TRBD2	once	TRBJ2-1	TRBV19	TGTGCCAGTAGTATATCTGGGGGGGAGTGGGACGATGAGCAGTTCTTC	CASSISGGEWDDEQFF
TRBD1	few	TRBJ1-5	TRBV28	TGTGCCAGCAGCCGACCCGACAGGGGGCATCAGCCCCAGCATTTT	CASSRPDRGHQPQHF
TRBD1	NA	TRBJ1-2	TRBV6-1	TGTGCCAGCAGTACAGGGGGCAACTATGGCTACACCTTC	CASSTGGNYGYTF
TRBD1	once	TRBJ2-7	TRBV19	TGTGCCAGTAGCCAACAGGGGGGCTCCTACGAGCAGTACTTC	CASSQQGGSYEQYF
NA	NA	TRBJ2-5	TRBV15	TGTGCCACCAGCAGAGATCGGGGACCAGAGACCCAGTACTTC	CATSRDRGPETQYF
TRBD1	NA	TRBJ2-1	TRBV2	TGTGCCAGCAGGTTGACAGGGGCCAACAATGAGCAGTTCTTC	CASRLTGANNEQFF